A selection of T cell receptor beta chains follows, all from one sample in a study of patients and donors after allogeneic stem cell transplantation. TCRdb called the RT-PCR reads again in MiXCR, with one record for every CDR3 protein. Of hundreds of thousands of distinct CDR3 sequences in the sample, 16% are singletons; the top ten hold less than 8%. The material sequenced was blood, either unsorted or a sorted T cell fraction (not recorded which). Receptor source: a human donor who was either an allogeneic HSCT recipient or a stem cell or donor lymphocyte infusion donor (not recorded which). It is not recorded whose cells these are; they may come from a transplant donor. CDR3s include the opening cysteine and the closing phenylalanine or tryptophan. The D gene is left open where the match is weak. Clone sizes are given selectively: once, few, many, or a class where the clone is expanded.

DNA: TGTGCCAGCAGCCAAGCCACGACAGGGCGAGGACACATTCAGTACTTC; CDR3: CASSQATTGRGHIQYF; size: few; V: TRBV3-1; D: TRBD1; J: TRBJ2-4
DNA: TGTGCCAGCAGCCCCCAGGGCGGGTTGAGCTCCTACAATGAGCAGTTCTTC; CDR3: CASSPQGGLSSYNEQFF; size: .; V: TRBV7-9; D: .; J: TRBJ2-1
DNA: TGTGCCAGTAGGGATGGCGGGGACACTGAAGCTTTCTTT; CDR3: CASRDGGDTEAFF; size: .; V: TRBV27; D: .; J: TRBJ1-1
DNA: TGTGCCAGCAGAGGAGCAGGGGCCCAGAACACTGAAGCTTTCTTT; CDR3: CASRGAGAQNTEAFF; size: .; V: TRBV5-8; D: .; J: TRBJ1-1
DNA: TGCGCCAGCAGCTTGGAAAATGTCTACGAGCAGTACTTC; CDR3: CASSLENVYEQYF; size: many; V: TRBV5-1; D: .; J: TRBJ2-7
DNA: TGTGCCAGCAGCCAAGATGTGGGGTTGGGTTCTGGAAACACCATATATTTT; CDR3: CASSQDVGLGSGNTIYF; size: .; V: TRBV4-2; D: .; J: TRBJ1-3
DNA: TGCGCCAGCAGCCAAGATGGAATAGACCCAAACGAGCAGTACTTC; CDR3: CASSQDGIDPNEQYF; size: .; V: TRBV4-3; D: .; J: TRBJ2-7
DNA: TGTGCCAGCAGTGAATACGGGGGAGTCGGTAATGAAAAACTGTTTTTT; CDR3: CASSEYGGVGNEKLFF; size: few; V: TRBV25-1; D: .; J: TRBJ1-4
DNA: TGTGCCAGCAGATATATTCGGGAGGGTGGGTACAATGAGCAGTTCTTC; CDR3: CASRYIREGGYNEQFF; size: many; V: TRBV11-2; D: TRBD2; J: TRBJ2-1
DNA: TGCGCCAGCAGCCTCGGGACCCTCTATGGCTACACCTTC; CDR3: CASSLGTLYGYTF; size: many; V: TRBV5-1; D: .; J: TRBJ1-2
DNA: TGTGCCAGCAGTTTCGAACGGTTGGTAGCTTTCTTT; CDR3: CASSFERLVAFF; size: few; V: TRBV12-3/TRBV12-4; D: .; J: TRBJ1-1
DNA: TGTGCCAGCAGCCAAGAGGCGAGGACTGAAGCTTTCTTT; CDR3: CASSQEARTEAFF; size: few; V: TRBV4-2; D: .; J: TRBJ1-1
DNA: TGTGCCAGTAGTCAAACGGTACTAGGGACAGATACGCAGTATTTT; CDR3: CASSQTVLGTDTQYF; size: .; V: TRBV19; D: .; J: TRBJ2-3
DNA: TGCAGTGTTCAGAGCTGGATCACAGATACGCAGTATTTT; CDR3: CSVQSWITDTQYF; size: few; V: TRBV20-1; D: .; J: TRBJ2-3
DNA: TGTGCCAGCAGCCCCCCGGGCGGGTGGGATGGCTACACCTTC; CDR3: CASSPPGGWDGYTF; size: .; V: TRBV11-2; D: .; J: TRBJ1-2